Only a few counts were recorded for the clone carrying this T cell receptor beta chain. What it recognizes is unknown. It was 5'RACE with constant-segment primers that produced the TCR alpha and TCR beta cDNA libraries, which carried sample barcodes and UMIs. MiXCR was run by TCRdb on the 5' RACE reads, yielding one entry per CDR3 protein. The sample lists about 350,000 distinct CDR3 sequences, roughly 13% seen once, with over 20% in the top ten. These data belong to a study of T-cell memory formation after mild COVID-19. In the study overall: Largely, TCR clusters stayed within a single donor.

The CDR3 is 16 residues long. Germline values: CDR1 MNHEY, CDR2 SVGAGI. Trimming cost V 5 bases and J 6 bases, with 19 bases left between them. Study-level findings and limits: CD4+ contracting clones were mainly CM and EM; CD8+ ones, EMRA. Some clones that responded turned up in pre-infection memory, which suggests that cross-reactive memory joined in.

The receptor comes from a man between 18 and 35 years old who had mild COVID-19 (a few samples of this study predate the infection). Cell type and time point are not known. The sample consisted of PBMCs or a T cell subset sorted from them (not recorded which). V and J are TRBV6-5 and TRBJ2-2; tentatively, D is TRBD1 (5 bases). The CDR3 protein is CASSPTMTDGSGELFF. CDR3 bases: TGTGCCAGCAGTCCTACGATGACAGATGGTTCCGGGGAGCTGTTTTTT.